This T cell receptor beta chain was observed in a study of CD4 T cells in relation to SARS-CoV-2 and coronaviruses. The study's findings and limits: Approximately 65% of donors had memory CD4+ clonotypes crossrecognizing SARS-CoV-2 and common cold coronavirus spike.

This clone appeared a single time. Its antigen is not known. The CDR3 runs 15 residues. Trimming took 4 bases from V and 2 from J; bases not matched to a gene: 7. Germline CDR1 MNHEY, CDR2 SMNVEV (reference sequence). Profiled with immunoSEQ multiplex PCR; TCRdb holds only in-frame clones, not every one. The data show 35,000 or so clones, over 60% seen once. The sequence was collected from an adult with COVID-19. The sample comprised memory CD4+ T cells from PBMCs, cultured in vitro. This chain links TRBV27 with TRBJ2-5, with 7 positions matching TRBD2. CDR3 sequence (DNA): TGTGCCAGCAGTTGGGGGGGGTTGGGGCAAGAGACCCAGTACTTC. Its protein is CASSWGGLGQETQYF.